One and the same sample provided the 5 T cell receptor beta chains below, sequenced in a study of identical twins. Each CDR3 protein gets one entry after TCRdb re-called the 5' RACE reads with MiXCR. The sample records under 450,000 distinct CDR3 sequences, around a sixth being singletons. The sample was naive T cells sorted from blood. These receptors were obtained from a man aged 45 to 65 in good health.

This clonotype was detected ten times or more. CDR3 residues: CSASHDGWYTDTQYF. CDR3 coding DNA: TGCAGTGCTTCGCATGATGGGTGGTACACAGATACGCAGTATTTT. The V call is TRBV20-1, the J call TRBJ2-3; no reliable D call. Germline V gene sequence: CDR1 DFQATT, CDR2 SNEGSKA (reference sequence). This CDR3 region has 15 residues. V was clipped by 5 bases and J by 2 bases, with 17 bases between them.

In its sample, this clonotype was seen many times. V and J are TRBV5-1 and TRBJ1-1; no definite D call. V was trimmed by 4 bases and J by 5 bases, leaving 27 bases between them. The CDR3 loop spans 18 amino acids. Looked up from germline, CDR1 is SGHRS and CDR2 is YFSETQ. The CDR3 region has the DNA TGCGCCAGCAGCGCTGCGGTAGGCGGGATGAGTCGGGGTACTGAAGCTTTCTTT. Protein: CASSAAVGGMSRGTEAFF.

The chain carries TRBV9 and TRBJ2-7; D is ambiguous. The V end was cut by 0 bases, the J end by 1 base, with 5 bases between. Germline V gene sequence: CDR1 SGDLS, CDR2 YYNGEE. CDR3 length equals 13 residues. CDR3 nucleotide sequence: TGTGCCAGCAGCGTAGACGGGTCCTACGAGCAGTACTTC. This sequence encodes CASSVDGSYEQYF.

The gene calls are TRBV6-2 or TRBV6-3 and TRBJ1-5; 8 positions match TRBD1. There are 15 residues in the CDR3. V gave up 6 bases and J gave up 1 base; unmatched junction bases: 5. The V gene's germline CDR1 is MNHEY and CDR2 SVGEGT. CDR3 coding DNA: TGTGCCAGCAGACAGGACAGGGTGAGCAATCAGCCCCAGCATTTT. Translated: CASRQDRVSNQPQHF.

This chain links TRBV6-5 with TRBJ1-1; D not certain. Germline V gives CDR1 MNHEY, CDR2 SVGAGI. The CDR3 consists of 11 residues. As DNA, the CDR3 is TGTGCTACCACCCTCGGGACTGAAGCTTTCTTT. Protein: CATTLGTEAFF.